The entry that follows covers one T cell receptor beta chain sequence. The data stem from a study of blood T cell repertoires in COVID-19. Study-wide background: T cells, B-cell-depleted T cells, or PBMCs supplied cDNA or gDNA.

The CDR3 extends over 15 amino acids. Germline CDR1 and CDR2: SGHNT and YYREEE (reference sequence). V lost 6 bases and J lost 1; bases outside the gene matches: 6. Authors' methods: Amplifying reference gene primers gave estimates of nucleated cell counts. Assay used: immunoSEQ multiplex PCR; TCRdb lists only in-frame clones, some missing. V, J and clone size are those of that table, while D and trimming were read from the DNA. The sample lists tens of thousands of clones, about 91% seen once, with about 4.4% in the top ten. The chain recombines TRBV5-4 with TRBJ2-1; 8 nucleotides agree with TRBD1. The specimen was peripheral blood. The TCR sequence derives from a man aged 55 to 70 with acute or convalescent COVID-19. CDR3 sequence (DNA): TGTGCCAGCACCCTGACAGGGGAATCCTACAATGAGCAGTTCTTC. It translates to CASTLTGESYNEQFF.